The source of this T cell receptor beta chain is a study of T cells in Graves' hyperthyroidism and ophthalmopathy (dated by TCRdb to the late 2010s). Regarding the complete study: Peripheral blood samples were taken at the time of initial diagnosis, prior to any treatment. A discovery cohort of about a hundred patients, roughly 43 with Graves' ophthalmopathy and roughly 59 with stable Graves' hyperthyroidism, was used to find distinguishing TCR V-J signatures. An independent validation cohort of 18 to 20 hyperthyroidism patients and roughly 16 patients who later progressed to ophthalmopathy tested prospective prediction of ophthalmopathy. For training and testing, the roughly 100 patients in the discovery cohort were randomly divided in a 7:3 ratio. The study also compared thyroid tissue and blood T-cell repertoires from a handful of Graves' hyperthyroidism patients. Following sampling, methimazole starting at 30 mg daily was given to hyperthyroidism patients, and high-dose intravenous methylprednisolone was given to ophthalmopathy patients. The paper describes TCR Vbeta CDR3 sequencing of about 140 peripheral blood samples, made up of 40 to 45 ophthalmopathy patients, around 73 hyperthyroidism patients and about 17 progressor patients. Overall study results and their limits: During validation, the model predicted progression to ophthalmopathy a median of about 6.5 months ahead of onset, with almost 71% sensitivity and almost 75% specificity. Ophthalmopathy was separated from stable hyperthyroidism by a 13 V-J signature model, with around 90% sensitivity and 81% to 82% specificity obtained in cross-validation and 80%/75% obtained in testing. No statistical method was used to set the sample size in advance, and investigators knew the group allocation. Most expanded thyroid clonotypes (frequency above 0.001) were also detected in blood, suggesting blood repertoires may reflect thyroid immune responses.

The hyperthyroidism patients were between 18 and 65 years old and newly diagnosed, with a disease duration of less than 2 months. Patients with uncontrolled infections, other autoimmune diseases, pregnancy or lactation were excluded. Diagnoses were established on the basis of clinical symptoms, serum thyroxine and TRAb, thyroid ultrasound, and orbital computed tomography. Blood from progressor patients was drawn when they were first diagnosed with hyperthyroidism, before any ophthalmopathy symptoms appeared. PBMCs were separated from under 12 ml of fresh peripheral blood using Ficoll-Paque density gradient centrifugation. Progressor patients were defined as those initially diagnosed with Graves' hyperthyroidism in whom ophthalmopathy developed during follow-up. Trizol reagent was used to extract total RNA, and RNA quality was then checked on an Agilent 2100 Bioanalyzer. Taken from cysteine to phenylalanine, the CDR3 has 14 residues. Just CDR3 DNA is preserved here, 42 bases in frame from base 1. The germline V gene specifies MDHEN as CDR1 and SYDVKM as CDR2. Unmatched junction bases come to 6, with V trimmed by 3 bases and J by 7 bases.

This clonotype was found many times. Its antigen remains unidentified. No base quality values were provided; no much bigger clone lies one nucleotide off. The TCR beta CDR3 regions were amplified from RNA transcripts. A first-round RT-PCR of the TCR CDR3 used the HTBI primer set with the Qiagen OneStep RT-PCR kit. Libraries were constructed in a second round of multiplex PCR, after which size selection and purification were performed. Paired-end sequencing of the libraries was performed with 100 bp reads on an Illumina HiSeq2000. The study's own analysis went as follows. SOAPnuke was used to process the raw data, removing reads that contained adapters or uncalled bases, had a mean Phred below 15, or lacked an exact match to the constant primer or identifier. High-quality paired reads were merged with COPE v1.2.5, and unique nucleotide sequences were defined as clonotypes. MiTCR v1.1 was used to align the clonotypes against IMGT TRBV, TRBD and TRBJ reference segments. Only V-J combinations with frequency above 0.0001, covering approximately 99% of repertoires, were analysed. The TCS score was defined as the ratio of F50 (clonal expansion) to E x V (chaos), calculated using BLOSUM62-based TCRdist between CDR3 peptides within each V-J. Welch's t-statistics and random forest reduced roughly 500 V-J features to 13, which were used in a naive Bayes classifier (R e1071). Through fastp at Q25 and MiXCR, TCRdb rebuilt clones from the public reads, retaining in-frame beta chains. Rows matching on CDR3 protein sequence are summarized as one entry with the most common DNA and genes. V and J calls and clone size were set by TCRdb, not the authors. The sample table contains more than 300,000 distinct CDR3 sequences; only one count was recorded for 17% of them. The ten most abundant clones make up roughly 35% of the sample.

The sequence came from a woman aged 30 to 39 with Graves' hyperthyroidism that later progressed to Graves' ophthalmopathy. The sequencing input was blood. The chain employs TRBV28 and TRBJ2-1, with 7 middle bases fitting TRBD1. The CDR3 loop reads CASSFLDRQNEQFF. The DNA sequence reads TGTGCCAGCAGTTTCTTGGACAGGCAGAATGAGCAGTTCTTC.